The 23 T cell receptor beta chains below come from one sample, sequenced in a study of OX40 agonist ivuxolimab in advanced cancers. Assay: immunoSEQ multiplex PCR; the TCRdb copy retains only in-frame clones and omits some. Of approximately 28,000 clones in the sample, 80% to 90% were seen once. The sequences come from CD4+ or CD8+ T cells sorted from blood, collected in a trial of the OX40 agonist ivuxolimab. The receptors come from an adult with an advanced solid tumor such as melanoma, head and neck, liver or kidney cancer.

The chain links TRBV6-6 to TRBJ1-5; D is possibly TRBD1 (6 bases). Germline-derived CDR1 and CDR2 are MNHNY and SVGAGI (reference sequence). CDR3 length: 14 amino acids. With 2 bases removed from V and 6 bases from J, the gap between germline ends came to 11 bases. CDR3 loop: CASSYSQGSQPQHF. The CDR3 DNA reads as TGTGCCAGCAGTTACAGTCAGGGGAGTCAGCCCCAGCATTTT.

This clone showed up just once. V is TRBV27 and J is TRBJ1-1; D not certain. V was pared by 0 bases and J by 6 bases, with 11 bases between. CDR3 length: 14 residues. Germline V gives CDR1 MNHEY, CDR2 SMNVEV (reference sequence). The DNA of the CDR3 is TGTGCCAGCAGTTTATCCCCCCGAGGCGCTGAAGCTTTCTTT. Translating it yields CASSLSPRGAEAFF.

The chain carries TRBV30 and TRBJ1-1, with TRBD1 as a possible D gene (5 bases). This CDR3 region has 13 residues. Deletions cut 4 bases from V and 4 bases from J, with 13 bases between. Germline lookup yields CDR1 GTSNPN and CDR2 SVGIG (reference sequence). CDR3 DNA sequence: TGTGCCTGGACGCAGGGCTGGAGCACTGAAGCTTTCTTT. Its protein is CAWTQGWSTEAFF.

This clone was recorded once. This chain connects TRBV4-3 to TRBJ1-2, with unresolved D. Trimming shortened V by 1 base and J by 1 base, and 4 bases separated the two germline ends. The germline CDR1 and CDR2 sequences are LGHNA and YSLEER. The CDR3 extends over 13 amino acids. This CDR3 reads CASSQGDNYGYTF. The CDR3 bases are TGCGCCAGCAGCCAAGGAGATAACTATGGCTACACCTTC.

This clone occurred a few times. The chain employs TRBV2 and TRBJ2-1, with TRBD1 identical over 9 bases. Per the germline V gene, CDR1 is SNHLY and CDR2 is FYNNEI. This CDR3 is 13 amino acids long. The trim removed 6 bases at V and 3 bases at J, leaving 0 bases unmatched. The CDR3 sequence is CASRDRGYNEQFF. CDR3 nucleotides: TGTGCCAGCAGGGACAGGGGCTACAATGAGCAGTTCTTC.

The genes are TRBV6-6 and TRBJ1-1; D is unclear. V gave up 0 bases and J gave up 9 bases, with 5 bases separating them. CDR3 length: 11 residues. In germline, CDR1 is MNHNY, CDR2 SVGAGI (reference sequence). Written as DNA, the CDR3 is TGTGCCAGCAGTTACTCCGGGAAAGCTTTCTTT. Translating gives CASSYSGKAFF.

This sequence joins TRBV4-3 and TRBJ2-7; weak D call: TRBD2 (5 bases). The germline V gene encodes CDR1 LGHNA and CDR2 YSLEER. There are 11 residues in the CDR3. Deletions cut 4 bases from V and 7 bases from J, with 8 bases between. In nucleotides, the CDR3 is TGCGCCAGCAGCCCGTCGGGAGAGCAGTACTTC. Translation gives CASSPSGEQYF.

The V call is TRBV10-3, the J call TRBJ1-1; possible D gene TRBD1, 5 bases. Germline V lookup: CDR1 ENHRY, CDR2 SYGVKD. The germline V and J ends were trimmed by 6 bases and 2 bases, with 22 bases remaining between them. The CDR3 length is 17 residues. The CDR3 DNA reads TGTGCCATCAGACAGACAGTCTCCTCGAGGAAAAACACTGAAGCTTTCTTT. Encoded protein: CAIRQTVSSRKNTEAFF.

V is TRBV5-4 and J is TRBJ2-5; a weak D match, TRBD1 (6 bases). The CDR3 has 14 amino acids. V gave up 5 bases and J gave up 1 base, with 12 bases separating them. Germline assignment: CDR1 SGHNT and CDR2 YYREEE (reference sequence). In nucleotides, the CDR3 is TGTGCCAGCAGAACACAGGGAGCCCAAGAGACCCAGTACTTC. It is translated as CASRTQGAQETQYF.

This clone was found once. The chain employs TRBV28 and TRBJ2-1; D is perhaps TRBD1 or TRBD2 (5 bases each). V lost 1 base and J lost 8, with 12 bases in between. The CDR3 loop spans 14 amino acids. The V gene's germline CDR1 is MDHEN and CDR2 SYDVKM. The CDR3 sequence: CASSLSVGDDEQFF. The CDR3 DNA sequence: TGTGCCAGCAGTTTATCAGTGGGGGACGATGAGCAGTTCTTC.

For the CDR3, the DNA is TGTGCCAGCAGCGAACCATACTCACGACCAACTAATGAAAAACTGTTTTTT. Protein product: CASSEPYSRPTNEKLFF. This sequence joins TRBV7-3 and TRBJ1-4; no clear D. Trimming took off 5 bases at V and 0 bases at J, with 16 bases between the two ends. Germline assignment: CDR1 SGHTA and CDR2 FQGTGA. CDR3 size: 17 residues.

V and J are TRBV7-9 and TRBJ2-5; D is ambiguous. Germline-derived CDR1 and CDR2 are SEHNR and FQNEAQ (reference sequence). This CDR3 has 14 residues. Deletions cut 7 bases from V and 0 bases from J, with 12 bases between. The CDR3 DNA sequence: TGTGCCAGCAAATCGGCAGCGTACCAAGAGACCCAGTACTTC. Protein sequence: CASKSAAYQETQYF.

This clone appeared a single time. The chain has TRBV5-1 and TRBJ2-7; either TRBD1 or TRBD2 may fit D (5 bases each). The V end was cut by 0 bases, the J end by 4 bases, with 11 bases between. The CDR3 totals 14 residues. Germline assignment: CDR1 SGHRS and CDR2 YFSETQ. CDR3 DNA: TGCGCCAGCAGCTTGGTCGGGGACCCTTACGAGCAGTACTTC. It translates to CASSLVGDPYEQYF.

The rearrangement joins TRBV19 to TRBJ2-7; unclear D gene. The CDR3 sequence is 13 residues long. CDR1 is LNHDA and CDR2 is SQIVND in the germline V gene (reference sequence). V was clipped by 8 bases and J by 3 bases, with 14 bases between them. The CDR3 bases are TGTGCCAGTTCGCCAGGAGTAGGCTACGAGCAGTACTTC. Amino acids: CASSPGVGYEQYF.

J is TRBJ2-1 and V is TRBV2; TRBD1 is a possible D gene (6 bases). Trimming shortened V by 4 bases and J by 2 bases, and 15 bases separated the two germline ends. CDR1 is SNHLY and CDR2 is FYNNEI in the germline V gene. The CDR3 is made up of 16 amino acids. The CDR3: CASSGEQGSPYNEQFF. CDR3 sequence (DNA): TGTGCCAGCAGTGGGGAACAGGGCTCTCCCTACAATGAGCAGTTCTTC.

This clone showed up just once. The rearrangement links TRBV11-2 to TRBJ2-5, with 7 bases aligning to TRBD1. J was trimmed by 5 bases and V by 4 bases; bases with no gene match: 16. The CDR3 contains 17 residues. The V gene's germline CDR1 is SGHAT and CDR2 FQNNGV. The CDR3 loop is CASSSQAGGWVGETQYF. The CDR3, as DNA: TGTGCCAGCAGCTCCCAGGCAGGGGGTTGGGTTGGGGAGACCCAGTACTTC.

The chain combines TRBV6-1 with TRBJ1-2, with unresolved D. Trimming removed 1 base from V and 8 bases from J, with 8 bases in between. The CDR3 has 12 amino acids. Germline V gene sequence: CDR1 MNHNS, CDR2 SASEGT. The CDR3, as DNA: TGTGCCAGCAGTGAAGAGCCTCTCGGCTACACCTTC. Translating it yields CASSEEPLGYTF.

V and J are TRBV11-2 and TRBJ2-5; the match to TRBD1 covers 7 bases. The CDR3 contains 14 residues. CDR1 and CDR2 from the germline V gene are SGHAT and FQNNGV. The V gene end was trimmed by 2 bases and the J gene end by 5 bases; junction bases not matched to a gene: 5. The CDR3 sequence is CASSLTGARETQYF. The CDR3 DNA sequence: TGTGCCAGCAGCTTAACAGGGGCGCGGGAGACCCAGTACTTC.

The chain is built from TRBV4-1 and TRBJ2-7; the D is unclear. Germline CDR1 reads MGHRA; CDR2 reads YSYEKL. This CDR3 has 16 residues. V lost 4 bases and J lost 2, with 18 bases in between. DNA for the CDR3: TGCGCCAGCAGCCCCTCCTCGGAAGTCCCTACCTACGAGCAGTACTTC. Encoded protein: CASSPSSEVPTYEQYF.

The chain has TRBV27 and TRBJ2-2; D remains unclear. The length of the CDR3 is 13 residues. CDR1 and CDR2 from the germline V gene are MNHEY and SMNVEV (reference sequence). Trimming removed 3 bases from V and 4 bases from J, with 6 bases in between. The CDR3 is CASSFDTTGELFF. For the CDR3, the DNA is TGTGCCAGCAGTTTCGATACCACCGGGGAGCTGTTTTTT.

J is TRBJ2-5 and V is TRBV9; 11 positions agree with TRBD2. V was pared by 4 bases and J by 3 bases, with 5 bases of the junction left unmatched. Germline V gene lookup returns CDR1 SGDLS and CDR2 YYNGEE. The CDR3 length is 15 residues. This CDR3 is CASSSGLAGEETQYF. CDR3 nucleotides: TGTGCCAGCAGCTCCGGACTAGCGGGCGAAGAGACCCAGTACTTC.

The chain is built from TRBV20-1 and TRBJ2-7; D not resolved. The CDR3 runs 11 residues. V dropped 3 bases and J dropped 1 base, with 4 bases sitting between them. Germline V lookup: CDR1 DFQATT, CDR2 SNEGSKA (reference sequence). As DNA, the CDR3 is TGCAGTGCTAGGGAGTCCTACGAGCAGTACTTC. It yields the protein CSARESYEQYF.

This clone has a single count. CDR3 residues: CASSPYSGHTDTQYF. The CDR3 nucleotides read TGTGCCAGTAGTCCCTATAGCGGACACACAGATACGCAGTATTTT. The chain couples TRBV19 to TRBJ2-3, with D possibly matching TRBD2 (6 bases). The CDR3 totals 15 residues. V lost 5 bases and J lost 2, with 14 bases in between. CDR1 is LNHDA and CDR2 is SQIVND in the germline V gene (reference sequence).